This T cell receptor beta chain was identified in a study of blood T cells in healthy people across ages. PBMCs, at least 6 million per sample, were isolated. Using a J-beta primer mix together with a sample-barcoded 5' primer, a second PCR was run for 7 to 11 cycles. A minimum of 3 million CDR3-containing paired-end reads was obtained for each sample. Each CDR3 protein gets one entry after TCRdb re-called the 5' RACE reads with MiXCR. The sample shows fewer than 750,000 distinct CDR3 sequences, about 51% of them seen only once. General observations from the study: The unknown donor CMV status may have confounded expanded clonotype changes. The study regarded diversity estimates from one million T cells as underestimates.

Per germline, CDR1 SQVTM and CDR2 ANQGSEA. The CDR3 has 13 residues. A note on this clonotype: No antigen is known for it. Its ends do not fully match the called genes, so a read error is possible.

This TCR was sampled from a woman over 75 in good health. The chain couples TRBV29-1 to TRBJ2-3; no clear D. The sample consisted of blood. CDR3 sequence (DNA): TGCAGCGCCACTGGAGATAACGCAGATGCGCAGTATTTT. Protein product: CSATGDNADAQYF.